This TCR beta chain was retrieved from a study of cytomegalovirus exposure and HLA in healthy donors. For the study at large: A prior study identified some 100 million unique TCR beta sequences from about 179 million T cells.

As for this clone: Its antigen is unknown.

Study-wide findings and caveats: A list of roughly 160 TCR beta chains associated with cytomegalovirus was given. In a later analysis, compared with equally common non-associated chains, HLA-associated beta chains were more expanded. Earlier findings revealed that most TCR beta V segments proved productive either about 87% or about 30% of the time.

The PCR had 60 Vbeta and 13 Jbeta primers. Assay: immunoSEQ multiplex PCR; the TCRdb copy retains only in-frame clones and omits some. The sample yields 100,000 to 150,000 clones, roughly 80% seen once. CDR1 and CDR2 from the germline V gene are SGDLS and YYNGEE. The CDR3 length is 15 residues. V was pared by 2 bases and J by 0 bases, with 9 bases between. The sequence derives from a female donor in good health and CMV-seronegative. Material: PBMCs. The V gene is TRBV9, the J gene TRBJ1-3, with D uncertain. In nucleotides, the CDR3 is TGTGCCAGCAGCGTTGGGCTAAGCTCTGGAAACACCATATATTTT. It yields the protein CASSVGLSSGNTIYF.